This T cell receptor beta chain was sequenced during a study of blood T cell dynamics during melanoma immunotherapy. The V gene's germline CDR1 is KGHSH and CDR2 LQKENI. After removal of 0 bases from V and 7 bases from J, the junction contained 11 bases not matched to a gene. This CDR3 is 17 amino acids long. Using immunoSEQ multiplex PCR, the repertoire was profiled, and TCRdb retains in-frame clones only, with some absent. The data contain about 20,000 clones, under 90% of them seen just once; the ten biggest clones take up over 1%. The study's findings and limits: Disease-control patients' PBMC repertoires became either more clonal or more diverse at W3.

The time point here: pre-treatment baseline. Samples come from before therapy and from week 3 after the first blockade cycle. Response was assessed by RECIST 1.1 at 12 weeks, except two rapid progressors. Regarding this clone: What it recognizes is unknown.

This chain links TRBV18 with TRBJ1-2, with TRBD1 matching 10 bases. This sequence originates from a human donor with melanoma. The input for sequencing was blood, taken from a patient treated with checkpoint blockade. The CDR3 DNA reads as TGTGCCAGCTCACCACCGAATCTAAGCGGACAGGGGGGTGGCTACACCTTC. As protein: CASSPPNLSGQGGGYTF.